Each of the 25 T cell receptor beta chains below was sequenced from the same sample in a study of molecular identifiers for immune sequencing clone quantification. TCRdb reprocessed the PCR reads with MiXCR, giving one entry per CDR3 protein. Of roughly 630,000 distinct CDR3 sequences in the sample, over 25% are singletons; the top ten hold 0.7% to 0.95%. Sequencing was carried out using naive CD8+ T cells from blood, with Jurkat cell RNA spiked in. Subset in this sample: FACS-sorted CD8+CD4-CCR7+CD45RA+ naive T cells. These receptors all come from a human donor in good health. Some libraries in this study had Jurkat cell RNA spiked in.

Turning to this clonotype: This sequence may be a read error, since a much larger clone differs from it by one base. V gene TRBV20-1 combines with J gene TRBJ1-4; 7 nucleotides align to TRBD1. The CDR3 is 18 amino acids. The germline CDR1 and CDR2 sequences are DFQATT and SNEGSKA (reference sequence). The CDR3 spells CSARVDRDRPSTNEILFF. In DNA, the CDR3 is TGCAGTGCTAGAGTAGATCGGGACAGACCGTCAACTAATGAAATACTGTTTTTT.

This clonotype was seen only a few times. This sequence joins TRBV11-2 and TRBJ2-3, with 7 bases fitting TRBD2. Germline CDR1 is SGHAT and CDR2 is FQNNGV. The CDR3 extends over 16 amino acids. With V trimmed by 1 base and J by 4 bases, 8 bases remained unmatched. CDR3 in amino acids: CASSLAVGEGADTQYF. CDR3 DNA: TGTGCCAGCAGCTTAGCGGTTGGGGAGGGAGCAGATACGCAGTATTTT.

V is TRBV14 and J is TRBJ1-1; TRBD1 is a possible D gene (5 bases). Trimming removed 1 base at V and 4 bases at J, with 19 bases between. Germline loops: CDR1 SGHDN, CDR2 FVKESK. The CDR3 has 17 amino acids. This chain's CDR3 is CASSQVPGRVFGTEAFF. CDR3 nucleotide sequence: TGTGCCAGCAGCCAAGTTCCGGGGCGCGTATTCGGCACTGAAGCTTTCTTT.

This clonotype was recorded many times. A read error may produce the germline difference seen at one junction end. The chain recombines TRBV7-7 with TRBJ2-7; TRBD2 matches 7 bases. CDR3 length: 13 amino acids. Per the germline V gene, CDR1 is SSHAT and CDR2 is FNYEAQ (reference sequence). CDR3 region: CASSLGPGGEQYF. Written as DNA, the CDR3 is TGCGCCAGCAGCTTAGGCCCGGGGGGAGAGCAGTACTTC.

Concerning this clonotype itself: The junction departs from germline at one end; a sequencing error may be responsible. CDR3 residues: CARSAGQGNTGELFF. The CDR3 DNA follows: TGTGCCCGCAGTGCGGGACAGGGGAACACCGGGGAGCTGTTTTTT. The J gene is TRBJ2-2, the V gene TRBV27; 9 nucleotides align to TRBD1. Germline lookup yields CDR1 MNHEY and CDR2 SMNVEV (reference sequence). The length of the CDR3 is 15 residues.

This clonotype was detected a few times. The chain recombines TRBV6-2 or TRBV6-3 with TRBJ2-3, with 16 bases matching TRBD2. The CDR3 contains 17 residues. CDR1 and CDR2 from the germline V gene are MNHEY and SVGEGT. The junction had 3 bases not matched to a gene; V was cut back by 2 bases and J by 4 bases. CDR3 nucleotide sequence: TGTGCCAGCAGTTACCCGGGACTAGCGGGGGGGCCAGATACGCAGTATTTT. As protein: CASSYPGLAGGPDTQYF.

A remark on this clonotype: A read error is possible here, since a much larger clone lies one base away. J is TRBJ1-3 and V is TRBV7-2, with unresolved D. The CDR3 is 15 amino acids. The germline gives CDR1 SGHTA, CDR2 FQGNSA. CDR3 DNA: TGTGCCAGCAGCTTAGGGCGGACCTCTGGAGACACCATATATTTT. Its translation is CASSLGRTSGDTIYF.

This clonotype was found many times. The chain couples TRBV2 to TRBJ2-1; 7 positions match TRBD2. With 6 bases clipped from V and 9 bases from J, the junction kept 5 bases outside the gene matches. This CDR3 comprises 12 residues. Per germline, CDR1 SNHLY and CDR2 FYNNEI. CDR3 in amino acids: CASRGTSAEQFF. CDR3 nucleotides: TGTGCCAGCAGGGGAACTAGCGCTGAGCAGTTCTTC. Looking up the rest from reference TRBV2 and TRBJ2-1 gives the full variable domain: EPEVTQTPSHQVTQMGQEVILRCVPISNHLYFYWYRQILGQKVEFLVSFYNNEISEKSEIFDDQFSVERPDGSNFTLKIRSTKLEDSAMYFCASRGTSAEQFFGPGTRLTVL.

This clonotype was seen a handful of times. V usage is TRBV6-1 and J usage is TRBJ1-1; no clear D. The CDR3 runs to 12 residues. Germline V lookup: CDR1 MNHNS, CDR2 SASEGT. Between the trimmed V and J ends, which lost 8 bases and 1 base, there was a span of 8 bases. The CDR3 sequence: CASEPENTEAFF. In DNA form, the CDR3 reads TGTGCCAGCGAACCCGAGAACACTGAAGCTTTCTTT.

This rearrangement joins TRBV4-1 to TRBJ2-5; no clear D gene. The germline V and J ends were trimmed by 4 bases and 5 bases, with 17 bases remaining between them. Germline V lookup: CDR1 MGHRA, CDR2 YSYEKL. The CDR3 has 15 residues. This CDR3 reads CASSRWEGPVETQYF. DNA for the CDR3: TGCGCCAGCAGCCGCTGGGAAGGGCCGGTTGAGACCCAGTACTTC.

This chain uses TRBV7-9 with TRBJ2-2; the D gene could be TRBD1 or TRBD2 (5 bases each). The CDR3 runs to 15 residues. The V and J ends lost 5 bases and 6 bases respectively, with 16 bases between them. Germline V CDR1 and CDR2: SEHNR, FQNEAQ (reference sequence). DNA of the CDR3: TGTGCCAGCAGCGATGCTGGGACGTTGGCCGGGGAGCTGTTTTTT. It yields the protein CASSDAGTLAGELFF.

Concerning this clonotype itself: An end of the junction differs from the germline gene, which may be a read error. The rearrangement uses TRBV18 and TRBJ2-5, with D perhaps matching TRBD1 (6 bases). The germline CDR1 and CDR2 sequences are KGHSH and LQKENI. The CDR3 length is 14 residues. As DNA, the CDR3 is TGTGCCAGCCGTAAGGCGGGCAGGGGAGAGCCCCAGTGCTTC. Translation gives CASRKAGRGEPQCF.

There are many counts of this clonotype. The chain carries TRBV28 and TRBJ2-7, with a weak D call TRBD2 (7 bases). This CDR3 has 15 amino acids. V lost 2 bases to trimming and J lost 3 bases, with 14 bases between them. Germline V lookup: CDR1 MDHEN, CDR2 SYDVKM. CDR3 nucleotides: TGTGCCAGCAGTTTACTCGGCGGGGGCTTCTACGAGCAGTACTTC. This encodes CASSLLGGGFYEQYF.

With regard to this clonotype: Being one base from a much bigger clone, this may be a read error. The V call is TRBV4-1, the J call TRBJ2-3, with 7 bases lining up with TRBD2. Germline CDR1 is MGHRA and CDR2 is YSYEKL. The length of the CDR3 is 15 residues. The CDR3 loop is CASGQGLDSTDTQYF. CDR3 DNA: TGCGCCAGCGGCCAAGGACTAGATAGCACAGATACGCAGTATTTT.

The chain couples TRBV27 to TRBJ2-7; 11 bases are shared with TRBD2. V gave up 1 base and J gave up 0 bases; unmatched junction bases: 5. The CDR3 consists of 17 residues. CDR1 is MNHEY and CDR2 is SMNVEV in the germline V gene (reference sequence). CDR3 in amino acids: CASSLLGTSGTSYEQYF. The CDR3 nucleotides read TGTGCCAGCAGTTTATTGGGGACTAGCGGAACCTCCTACGAGCAGTACTTC.

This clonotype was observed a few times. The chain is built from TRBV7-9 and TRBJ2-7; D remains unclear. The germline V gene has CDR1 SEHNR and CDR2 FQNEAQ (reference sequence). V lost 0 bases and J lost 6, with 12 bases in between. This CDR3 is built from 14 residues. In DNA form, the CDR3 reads TGTGCCAGCAGCTTAGCAGGAGCCCCTGGCGAGCAGTACTTC. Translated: CASSLAGAPGEQYF.

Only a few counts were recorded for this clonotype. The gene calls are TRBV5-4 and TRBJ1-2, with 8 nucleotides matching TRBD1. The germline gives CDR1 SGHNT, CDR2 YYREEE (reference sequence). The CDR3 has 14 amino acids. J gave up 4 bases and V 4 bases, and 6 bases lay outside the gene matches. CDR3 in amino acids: CASSIGQGAYGYTF. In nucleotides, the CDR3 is TGTGCCAGCAGCATAGGACAGGGCGCCTATGGCTACACCTTC.

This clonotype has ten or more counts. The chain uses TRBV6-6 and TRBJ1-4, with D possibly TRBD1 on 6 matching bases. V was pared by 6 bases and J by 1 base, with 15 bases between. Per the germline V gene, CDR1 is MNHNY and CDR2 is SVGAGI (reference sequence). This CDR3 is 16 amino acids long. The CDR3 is CASSPEGEGTNEKLFF. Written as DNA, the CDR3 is TGTGCCAGCAGCCCGGAGGGGGAGGGAACTAATGAAAAACTGTTTTTT.

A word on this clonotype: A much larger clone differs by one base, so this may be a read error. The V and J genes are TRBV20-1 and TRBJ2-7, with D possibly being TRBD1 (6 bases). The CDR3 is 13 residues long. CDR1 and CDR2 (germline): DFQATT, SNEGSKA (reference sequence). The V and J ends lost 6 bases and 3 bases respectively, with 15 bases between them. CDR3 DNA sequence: TGCAGTGCCCTGGGAACAGGGCACTACGAGCAGTACTTC. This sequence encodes CSALGTGHYEQYF.

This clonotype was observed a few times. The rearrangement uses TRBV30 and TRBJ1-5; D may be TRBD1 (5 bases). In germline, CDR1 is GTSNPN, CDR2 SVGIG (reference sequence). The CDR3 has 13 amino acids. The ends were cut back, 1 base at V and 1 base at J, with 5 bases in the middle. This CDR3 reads CAWSAGSNQPQHF. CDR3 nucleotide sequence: TGTGCCTGGAGTGCAGGGAGCAATCAGCCCCAGCATTTT.

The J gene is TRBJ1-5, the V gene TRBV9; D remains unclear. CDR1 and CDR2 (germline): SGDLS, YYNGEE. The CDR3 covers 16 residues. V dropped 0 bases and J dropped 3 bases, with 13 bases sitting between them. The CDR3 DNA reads TGTGCCAGCAGCGTAGGGGGAAACTCCCCCAATCAGCCCCAGCATTTT. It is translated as CASSVGGNSPNQPQHF.

The chain's CDR3 is CASSWDRTPYEQYF. CDR3 in DNA: TGTGCCAGCAGTTGGGACAGGACACCGTACGAGCAGTACTTC. This chain joins TRBV6-5 and TRBJ2-7, with TRBD1 matching over 8 bases. The ends lost 4 bases at V and 4 bases at J; junction bases unmatched: 6. The V gene's germline CDR1 is MNHEY and CDR2 SVGAGI. This CDR3 region has 14 residues.

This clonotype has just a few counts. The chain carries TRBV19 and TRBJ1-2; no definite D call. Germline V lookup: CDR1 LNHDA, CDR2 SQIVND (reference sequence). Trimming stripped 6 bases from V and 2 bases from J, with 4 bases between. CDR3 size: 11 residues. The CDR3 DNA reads TGTGCCAGTAGCCAAAACTATGGCTACACCTTC. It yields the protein CASSQNYGYTF.

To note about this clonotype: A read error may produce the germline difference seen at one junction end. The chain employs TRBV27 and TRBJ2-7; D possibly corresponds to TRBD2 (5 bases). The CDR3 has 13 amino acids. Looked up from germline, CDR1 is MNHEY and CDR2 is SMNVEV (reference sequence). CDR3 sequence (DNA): TGTGCCAGCAGCCCCGGCGGGCCCTCCGCGCCGTCCTTC. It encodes CASSPGGPSAPSF.

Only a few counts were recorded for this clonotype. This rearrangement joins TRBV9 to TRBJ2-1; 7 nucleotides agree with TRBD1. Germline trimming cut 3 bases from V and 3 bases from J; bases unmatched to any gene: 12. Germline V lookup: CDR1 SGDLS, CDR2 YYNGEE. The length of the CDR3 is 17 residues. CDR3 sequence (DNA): TGTGCCAGCAGCGGACGATCCGGGACAGAGCACTACAATGAGCAGTTCTTC. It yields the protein CASSGRSGTEHYNEQFF.